This T cell receptor (beta chain) originates from a study of cytomegalovirus exposure and HLA in healthy donors (dated by TCRdb to between 2016 and 2019). Describing the broader study: According to a later analysis, the 100 to 150 validation repertoires were produced on the same platform as the 666 repertoires of the first cohort. The aim of the study was to test whether cataloging public T cell receptors could identify signatures of past pathogen exposure. In addition to the first cohort of around 670 subjects, a separate validation cohort of 100 to 150 different subjects was used. The study combined high-throughput TCR immunosequencing, statistical association of individual TCRs with disease status, and machine learning to predict cytomegalovirus infection status.

The cysteine opens and the phenylalanine closes a CDR3 of 19 amino acids. Left in the record is the CDR3 DNA by itself, 57 bases read in frame from the first base. CDR1 LNHDA and CDR2 SQIVND are derived from the germline V gene (reference sequence). V lost 2 bases and J lost 10 bases, and the count of bases not matched to a germline gene is 14. Remarks on this clone: Its antigen is still unknown. No base quality values were provided; no much bigger clone lies one nucleotide off.

Points the paper makes about the study in general: A later analysis lacked HLA typing for the validation cohort, so it scored co-occurrence in that cohort across all 120 or so repertoires. The authors suggested that the approach could potentially be extended to other disease states and immunological phenotypes. A total of fewer than 200 TCR beta chains were listed by the study as associated with cytomegalovirus. Most TCR sequences were observed very rarely across donors, whereas some public TCRs were present in many individuals. The classifier was reported to diagnose cytomegalovirus status with high specificity and sensitivity in both the original cohort and the validation cohort. A few of the identified cytomegalovirus-associated TCR beta chains were confirmed in vitro to be specific for cytomegalovirus antigens. In a later analysis, TCRs clustered in the first cohort were found to also tend to co-occur in the 120 validation repertoires, with 90% to 95% of cluster scores above 0.

The library was obtained by the immunoSEQ multiplex PCR assay. Per the authors' processing: To diagnose cytomegalovirus status from the catalog of TCR beta chain sequences, a statistical classification framework was built. In its TCRdb copy, this immuneACCESS table keeps in-frame sequences only and misses some clones. Where compared with another copy, unresolved V genes explain less than half of these, and the others have no known cause. V and J calls and clone size come straight from that table; D and trimming were deduced from the DNA. The table for this sample lists approximately 280,000 clones; roughly 90% of them were counted only once. The ten largest clones represent approximately 0.94% of the sample. The donors belonged to the validation cohort of 90 to 150 subjects, which was separate from the roughly 670-subject first cohort.

The source of this sequence is a young woman in good health and CMV-seronegative. The chain is encoded by TRBV19 joined to TRBJ2-1; the central 16 bases match TRBD2. The sample comprised PBMCs. The CDR3 region: CASSIRPGLAGGIAVEQFF. The DNA sequence reads TGTGCCAGTAGTATAAGGCCGGGACTAGCGGGAGGGATTGCGGTGGAGCAGTTCTTC.